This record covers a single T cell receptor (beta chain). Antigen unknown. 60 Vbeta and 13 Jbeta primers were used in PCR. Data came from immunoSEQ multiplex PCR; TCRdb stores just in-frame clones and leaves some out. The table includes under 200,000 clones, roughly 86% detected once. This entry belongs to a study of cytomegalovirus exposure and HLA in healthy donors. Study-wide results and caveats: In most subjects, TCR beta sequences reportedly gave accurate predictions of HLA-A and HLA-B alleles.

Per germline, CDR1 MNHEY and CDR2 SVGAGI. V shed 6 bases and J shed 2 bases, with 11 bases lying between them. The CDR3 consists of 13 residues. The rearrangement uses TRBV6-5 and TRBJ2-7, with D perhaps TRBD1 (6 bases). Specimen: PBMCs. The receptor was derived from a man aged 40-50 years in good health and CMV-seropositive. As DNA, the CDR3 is TGTGCCAGCAGACTCGGGACACCCTACGAGCAGTACTTC. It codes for CASRLGTPYEQYF.